This T cell receptor (beta chain) was found in a study of human CD8 memory T cell subsets. Study results and limitations: Precursor exhausted T cells appeared less diverse than stem-like memory T cells according to Chao1 estimates. Only a minimal degree of mutual overlap characterized stem-like memory and precursor exhausted T cell repertoires. This study determined the sequences of T cell receptor beta chains and of no other chains.

By UMI-labeled 5' RACE, the TCR beta libraries were made. TCRdb reprocessed the 5' RACE reads; each CDR3 protein has one entry and no DNA is given. Found here are some 10,000 distinct CDR3 sequences; the top ten clones hold roughly 9%. CDR3 length equals 13 residues. Germline V CDR1 and CDR2: MDHEN, SYDVKM. This clonotype ranks as medium-sized (0.01 to 0.1%) in terms of frequency. No antigen is known for it. Input material: CD8+ stem-like memory T cells (TSCM and TCM) sorted from PBMCs. The subset is: stem-like memory CD8 T cells (TSTEM), CCR7+ PD-1- TIGIT-. This sequence was found in a human donor in good health. The chain combines TRBV28 with TRBJ1-1; lacking DNA, the TRBD1 call made by TCRdb goes unchecked. This CDR3 reads CASSSGHHTEAFF.